The 31 T cell receptor beta chains presented below share a single source sample, sequenced in a study of cytotoxic CD8 clonotypes in ibrutinib-treated CLL. The protocol was immunoSEQ multiplex PCR, while the TCRdb copy is restricted to in-frame clones and leaves out a portion. The data contain around 330,000 clones, under 70% of them singletons. This sample comprised PBMCs, obtained after 36 months of ibrutinib treatment. These receptors all come from a human donor with chronic lymphocytic leukemia.

This clone was seen only a few times. The chain employs TRBV4-2 and TRBJ1-1, with unresolved D. This CDR3 comprises 14 residues. V dropped 4 bases and J dropped 6 bases, with 15 bases sitting between them. Germline CDR1 and CDR2: LGHNA and YNFKEQ. CDR3 sequence (DNA): TGTGCCAGCAGCCCCGGGTCCGGTAGCTCTGAAGCTTTCTTT. It is translated as CASSPGSGSSEAFF.

The genes are TRBV9 and TRBJ2-3, with 8 bases aligning to TRBD1. V dropped 4 bases and J dropped 7; count of bases not matched to a gene: 11. CDR3 length: 15 amino acids. Germline V gene lookup returns CDR1 SGDLS and CDR2 YYNGEE. CDR3 in amino acids: CASSPSGGPLYTQYF. The CDR3 bases are TGTGCCAGCAGCCCCTCAGGGGGCCCACTCTATACGCAGTATTTT.

This clone has just a few counts. This sequence joins TRBV20-1 and TRBJ2-7; possible D gene TRBD1, 6 bases. CDR1 DFQATT and CDR2 SNEGSKA come from the germline V gene (reference sequence). This CDR3 spans 11 amino acids. The germline V and J ends were trimmed by 3 bases and 5 bases, with 8 bases remaining between them. CDR3 coding DNA: TGCAGTGCTAGGGACAGCCACGAGCAGTACTTC. Translated: CSARDSHEQYF.

This rearrangement joins TRBV6-5 to TRBJ2-7; D might be TRBD2 (6 bases). The germline V gene encodes CDR1 MNHEY and CDR2 SVGAGI. Between the trimmed V and J ends, which lost 0 bases and 1 base, there was a span of 13 bases. The CDR3 length is 16 residues. CDR3 bases: TGTGCCAGCAGTTACTCGAAGATCGGGGGATCCTACGAGCAGTACTTC. Translating it yields CASSYSKIGGSYEQYF.

The chain links TRBV5-4 to TRBJ2-1; D might be TRBD2 (6 bases). V was clipped by 3 bases and J by 0 bases, with 10 bases between them. Germline CDR1 reads SGHNT; CDR2 reads YYREEE (reference sequence). The CDR3 totals 15 residues. CDR3 loop: CASSSGLVSYNEQFF. DNA of the CDR3: TGTGCCAGCAGCTCGGGACTCGTCTCCTACAATGAGCAGTTCTTC.

The chain combines TRBV19 with TRBJ1-1; 8 bases line up with TRBD1. Unmatched junction bases numbered 7, after V lost 1 base and J lost 0 bases. CDR1 and CDR2 from the germline V gene are LNHDA and SQIVND (reference sequence). The CDR3 consists of 17 residues. CDR3 bases: TGTGCCAGTAGTATAGGGTCCAGGGGGCCGCTGAACACTGAAGCTTTCTTT. It specifies CASSIGSRGPLNTEAFF.

This clone has a handful of counts. This chain connects TRBV5-1 to TRBJ1-4; D is perhaps TRBD1 (6 bases). Germline lookup yields CDR1 SGHRS and CDR2 YFSETQ. The CDR3 covers 14 residues. Trimming shortened V by 3 bases and J by 5 bases, and 11 bases separated the two germline ends. CDR3 nucleotides: TGCGCCAGCAGCTGGACAGAGAGAAATGAAAAACTGTTTTTT. Residues: CASSWTERNEKLFF.

This clone turned up a few times. V usage is TRBV18 and J usage is TRBJ2-1; D is ambiguous. V was cut by 8 bases and J by 8 bases, with 25 bases left in between. From germline, CDR1 is KGHSH and CDR2 LQKENI. The CDR3 totals 16 residues. CDR3 nucleotide sequence: TGTGCCAGCCCCACCACAGATGGTCCAAAACCGGATGAGCAGTTCTTC. This sequence encodes CASPTTDGPKPDEQFF.

Here the CDR3 DNA reads TGTGCCAGCAGTTTATATCGGGACAGGGGTAACGAGCAGTACTTC. Translation: CASSLYRDRGNEQYF. The chain combines TRBV28 with TRBJ2-7; 10 bases align to TRBD1. The V gene end was trimmed by 1 base and the J gene end by 5 bases; junction bases not matched to a gene: 5. Germline CDR1 reads MDHEN; CDR2 reads SYDVKM. This CDR3 spans 15 amino acids.

A few counts support this clone. V and J are TRBV12-5 and TRBJ2-1; TRBD2 agrees at 11 bases. Germline values: CDR1 LGHNT, CDR2 FRNRAP. The V gene end was trimmed by 4 bases and the J gene end by 5 bases; junction bases not matched to a gene: 4. This CDR3 contains 15 residues. The CDR3 is CASGWGLAADNEQFF. The CDR3 nucleotides are TGTGCTAGTGGTTGGGGACTAGCGGCTGACAATGAGCAGTTCTTC.

The chain has TRBV30 and TRBJ1-2; TRBD1 agrees at 9 bases. Germline CDR1 reads GTSNPN; CDR2 reads SVGIG (reference sequence). CDR3 length: 15 amino acids. Losses at the gene ends were 3 bases for V and 6 bases for J; bases not matched to a gene: 11. The CDR3 coding sequence is TGTGCCTGGAGGCTCCCGCCGGGACAGGGACATGGCTACACCTTC. Its protein is CAWRLPPGQGHGYTF.

The chain joins TRBV11-2 to TRBJ2-7; D remains ambiguous. The V gene's germline CDR1 is SGHAT and CDR2 FQNNGV. CDR3 length: 14 amino acids. Trimming took off 7 bases at V and 2 bases at J, with 15 bases between the two ends. DNA for the CDR3: TGTGCCAGCACCCCCGATGCAGGCACCTACGAGCAGTACTTC. Protein: CASTPDAGTYEQYF.

This chain uses TRBV10-3 with TRBJ1-2; a possible D gene is TRBD1 (5 bases). The CDR3 has 16 residues. The germline gives CDR1 ENHRY, CDR2 SYGVKD. The V end lost 2 bases, the J end lost 2 bases, and 15 bases lay between the germline ends. The CDR3 loop is CAISEPPFKGNYGYTF. The DNA of the CDR3 is TGTGCCATCAGTGAGCCCCCCTTTAAGGGGAACTATGGCTACACCTTC.

The rearrangement uses TRBV7-9 and TRBJ2-1; TRBD1 aligns across 8 bases. CDR1 SEHNR and CDR2 FQNEAQ come from the germline V gene (reference sequence). The CDR3 has 16 residues. V lost 6 bases to trimming and J lost 8 bases; unmatched junction nucleotides: 15. CDR3 in amino acids: CASSYHPGQARDEQFF. DNA of the CDR3: TGTGCCAGCAGTTACCACCCGGGACAGGCCAGGGATGAGCAGTTCTTC.

The V and J genes are TRBV10-2 and TRBJ2-1; D unresolved. Per germline, CDR1 WSHSY and CDR2 SAAADI. The V end was cut by 1 base, the J end by 2 bases, with 9 bases between. The CDR3 spans 15 residues. The CDR3 DNA is TGCGCCAGCAGTGAGTTAGATGGCGCCTACAATGAGCAGTTCTTC. Protein sequence: CASSELDGAYNEQFF.

The chain has TRBV5-1 and TRBJ1-2, with TRBD1 as a possible D gene (5 bases). The CDR3 is 16 residues long. The ends were cut back, 2 bases at V and 6 bases at J, with 20 bases in the middle. The germline gives CDR1 SGHRS, CDR2 YFSETQ. DNA of the CDR3: TGCGCCAGCAGCTTTAAGGGGTCGCTGGGTTTAAATGGCTACACCTTC. It translates to CASSFKGSLGLNGYTF.

CDR3: CASSPTRGRQETQYF. DNA for the CDR3: TGTGCCAGCAGCCCAACCCGGGGGAGGCAAGAGACCCAGTACTTC. The chain is built from TRBV7-6 and TRBJ2-5, with a tentative D call TRBD2 (6 bases). Trimming removed 5 bases at V and 2 bases at J, with 15 bases between. Germline loops: CDR1 SGHVS, CDR2 FNYEAQ. The CDR3 sequence is 15 residues long.

This chain uses TRBV5-6 with TRBJ2-6, with 8 bases fitting TRBD1. V lost 4 bases to trimming and J lost 1 base; unmatched junction nucleotides: 1. The CDR3 sequence is 15 residues long. Germline CDR1 is SGHDT and CDR2 is YYEEEE. This CDR3 is CASSRTGSGANVLTF. The CDR3 DNA is TGTGCCAGCAGCCGGACAGGGTCTGGGGCCAACGTCCTGACTTTC. Variable domain in full (rest from reference TRBV5-6 and TRBJ2-6): DAGVTQSPTHLIKTRGQQVTLRCSPKSGHDTVSWYQQALGQGPQFIFQYYEEEERQRGNFPDRFSGHQFPNYSSELNVNALLLGDSALYLCASSRTGSGANVLTFGAGSRLTVL.

This CDR3 reads CASSHGTARSEPDTQYF. CDR3 in DNA: TGTGCCAGCAGCCATGGGACGGCTAGGTCGGAACCAGATACGCAGTATTTT. The V call is TRBV7-2, the J call TRBJ2-3, with D tentatively TRBD1 or TRBD2 (5 bases each). The germline CDR1 and CDR2 sequences are SGHTA and FQGNSA. The V end lost 5 bases, the J end lost 4 bases, and 22 bases lay between the germline ends. The CDR3 has 17 amino acids.

The chain joins TRBV5-1 to TRBJ1-2; 8 nucleotides agree with TRBD1. V was pared by 0 bases and J by 1 base, with 5 bases of the junction left unmatched. In germline, CDR1 is SGHRS, CDR2 YFSETQ. The CDR3 runs to 16 residues. CDR3 nucleotides: TGCGCCAGCAGCTTGGACTGGACAGGGCTTAACTATGGCTACACCTTC. This encodes CASSLDWTGLNYGYTF.

V usage is TRBV4-3 and J usage is TRBJ2-7; D gene ambiguous. This CDR3 region has 15 residues. Germline loops: CDR1 LGHNA, CDR2 YSLEER. V was clipped by 1 base and J by 0 bases, with 10 bases between them. Here the CDR3 DNA reads TGCGCCAGCAGCCAAGGCACCTCAAGCTCCTACGAGCAGTACTTC. Translating it yields CASSQGTSSSYEQYF.

CDR3 coding DNA: TGTGCCAGCAGCGTTGTCCGGGACATTATAATGAACACTGAAGCTTTCTTT. It specifies CASSVVRDIIMNTEAFF. The chain employs TRBV5-8 and TRBJ1-1, with TRBD1 as a possible D gene (6 bases). This CDR3 region has 17 residues. Between the trimmed V and J ends, which lost 4 bases and 0 bases, there was a span of 19 bases. CDR1 is SGHTS and CDR2 is YDEGEE in the germline V gene. The whole variable domain, filled in from reference TRBV5-8 and TRBJ1-1, reads EAGVTQSPTHLIKTRGQQATLRCSPISGHTSVYWYQQALGLGLQFLLWYDEGEERNRGNFPPRFSGRQFPNYSSELNVNALELEDSALYLCASSVVRDIIMNTEAFFGQGTRLTVV.

J is TRBJ2-1 and V is TRBV11-2; 7 bases align to TRBD2. V lost 7 bases to trimming and J lost 8 bases; unmatched junction nucleotides: 14. Germline-derived CDR1 and CDR2 are SGHAT and FQNNGV. The CDR3 spans 15 residues. DNA for the CDR3: TGTGCCAGCATCCCGGGACTATTCTTGGCCGATGAGCAGTTCTTC. Protein: CASIPGLFLADEQFF.

DNA for the CDR3: TGTGCCAGCAGCTTAGTGGATTCGGATAATTCACCCCTCCACTTT. Residues: CASSLVDSDNSPLHF. The chain is built from TRBV7-9 and TRBJ1-6; no clear D. Between the trimmed V and J ends, which lost 1 base and 5 bases, there was a span of 9 bases. The CDR3 is 15 residues long. Germline CDR1 and CDR2: SEHNR and FQNEAQ (reference sequence).

This chain connects TRBV4-3 to TRBJ2-2; 8 bases match TRBD1. The J segment lost 0 bases and the V segment lost 4 bases, leaving 4 bases of the junction unmatched. CDR3 length: 16 amino acids. CDR1 and CDR2 (germline): LGHNA, YSLEER. In DNA, the CDR3 is TGCGCCAGCAGCCGAGCAGGGGGCGCGAACACCGGGGAGCTGTTTTTT. It encodes CASSRAGGANTGELFF.

This clone has just a few counts. The chain has TRBV18 and TRBJ2-7, with D maybe TRBD2 (5 bases). CDR1 is KGHSH and CDR2 is LQKENI in the germline V gene. This CDR3 spans 15 amino acids. V lost 5 bases, J lost 2 bases, and 16 bases lay in between. CDR3 nucleotide sequence: TGTGCCAGCTCAGCGGGCTCCTACCCGACCTACGAGCAGTACTTC. This translates into CASSAGSYPTYEQYF.

The chain's CDR3 is CASSLGQWNRMNTEAFF. For the CDR3, the DNA is TGTGCCAGCAGCTTGGGACAGTGGAATCGCATGAACACTGAAGCTTTCTTT. The chain carries TRBV5-6 and TRBJ1-1; a weak D match, TRBD1 (5 bases). The CDR3 length is 17 residues. Deletions cut 0 bases from V and 0 bases from J, with 15 bases between. Per germline, CDR1 SGHDT and CDR2 YYEEEE. Variable domain in full (rest from reference TRBV5-6 and TRBJ1-1): DAGVTQSPTHLIKTRGQQVTLRCSPKSGHDTVSWYQQALGQGPQFIFQYYEEEERQRGNFPDRFSGHQFPNYSSELNVNALLLGDSALYLCASSLGQWNRMNTEAFFGQGTRLTVV.

The chain is built from TRBV29-1 and TRBJ2-6, with D possibly TRBD1 on 6 matching bases. Germline V CDR1 and CDR2: SQVTM, ANQGSEA. V lost 4 bases to trimming and J lost 0 bases, with 13 bases between them. This CDR3 region has 16 residues. The CDR3, as DNA: TGCAGCGTTGGTGACAGGCATCCCTCTGGGGCCAACGTCCTGACTTTC. Its protein product is CSVGDRHPSGANVLTF.

This clone was recorded many times. This chain uses TRBV6-5 with TRBJ1-2; 9 bases fit TRBD1. Germline V gene sequence: CDR1 MNHEY, CDR2 SVGAGI. The CDR3 length is 14 residues. J was trimmed by 5 bases and V by 0 bases; bases with no gene match: 1. This CDR3 is CASSYSGQGYGYTF. CDR3 nucleotide sequence: TGTGCCAGCAGTTACTCGGGACAGGGTTATGGCTACACCTTC.

This clone is a singleton in its sample. The chain is built from TRBV19 and TRBJ2-7; the D is unclear. Germline CDR1 reads LNHDA; CDR2 reads SQIVND (reference sequence). The V gene lost 3 bases and the J gene lost 3 bases, with 15 bases spanning the gap. This CDR3 has 15 residues. The chain's CDR3 is CASSIIGYGHYEQYF. The DNA of the CDR3 is TGTGCCAGTAGTATTATCGGCTACGGCCACTACGAGCAGTACTTC. Looking up the rest from reference TRBV19 and TRBJ2-7 gives the full variable domain: DGGITQSPKYLFRKEGQNVTLSCEQNLNHDAMYWYRQDPGQGLRLIYYSQIVNDFQKGDIAEGYSVSREKKESFPLTVTSAQKNPTAFYLCASSIIGYGHYEQYFGPGTRLTVT.

The chain employs TRBV6-5 and TRBJ2-3; 9 bases are a match to TRBD2. Germline V CDR1 and CDR2: MNHEY, SVGAGI. V trimming: 6 bases; J trimming: 1 base; junction bases outside the gene matches: 5. The CDR3 has 15 amino acids. The CDR3 region has the DNA TGTGCCAGCAGAACCCGGACTAGCGGCACAGATACGCAGTATTTT. Translated, it gives CASRTRTSGTDTQYF.